One and the same sample provided the 21 T cell receptor beta chains below, sequenced in a study of T cell responses to AZD1222 COVID-19 vaccine. TCRdb's copy holds only in-frame clones and misses some; the assay was immunoSEQ multiplex PCR. Of about 140,000 clones listed, 80% to 90% are singletons. The specimen was peripheral blood, collected on day 0 of AZD1222 vaccination. These receptors were obtained from an adult in good health.

V gene TRBV2 combines with J gene TRBJ2-3; tentatively, D is TRBD1 (5 bases). CDR1 and CDR2 (germline): SNHLY, FYNNEI. This CDR3 region has 16 residues. V was shortened by 5 bases and J by 7 bases, with 22 bases between the two germline ends. The CDR3 DNA is TGTGCCAGCAGTCTGGGTCCGGGCCCAGGGAAAAATACGCAGTATTTT. It codes for CASSLGPGPGKNTQYF.

V usage is TRBV10-1 and J usage is TRBJ2-7; D possibly uses TRBD1 or TRBD2 (6 bases each). Germline V lookup: CDR1 WNHNN, CDR2 SYGVQD (reference sequence). V was trimmed by 0 bases and J by 6 bases, leaving 12 bases between them. The length of the CDR3 is 14 residues. The CDR3 nucleotides read TGCGCCAGCAGTGAGTCGGGGGGCATCGGCGAGCAGTACTTC. This translates into CASSESGGIGEQYF.

The rearrangement links TRBV12-3 or TRBV12-4 to TRBJ1-1, with D hard to call. This CDR3 comprises 12 residues. V lost 4 bases, J lost 4 bases, and 7 bases lay in between. The CDR3 sequence is CASSWTGTEAFF. For the CDR3, the DNA is TGTGCCAGCAGTTGGACGGGCACTGAAGCTTTCTTT.

The gene calls are TRBV18 and TRBJ2-2; D is possibly TRBD1 (6 bases). The CDR3 length is 14 residues. Germline loops: CDR1 KGHSH, CDR2 LQKENI. The germline V and J ends were trimmed by 3 bases and 6 bases, with 11 bases remaining between them. Here the CDR3 reads CASSPLTGSGELFF. The CDR3 nucleotides read TGTGCCAGCTCACCCTTAACAGGGTCCGGGGAGCTGTTTTTT.

The rearrangement uses TRBV29-1 and TRBJ1-2; no reliable D call. The V gene's germline CDR1 is SQVTM and CDR2 ANQGSEA. CDR3 length: 12 amino acids. Trimming left V 3 bases short and J 7 bases short, with 12 bases between. In DNA, the CDR3 is TGCAGCGTTGACTTGGGGAGCGGTGGCTACACCTTC. The encoded protein is CSVDLGSGGYTF.

V is TRBV6-6 and J is TRBJ1-6; TRBD1 matches at 7 bases. The CDR3 sequence is 15 residues long. The germline gives CDR1 MNHNY, CDR2 SVGAGI (reference sequence). The V gene end was trimmed by 7 bases and the J gene end by 10 bases; junction bases not matched to a gene: 13. CDR3 bases: TGTGCCAGCACTTCGACAGGGCAACTTCCCTCACCCCTCCACTTT. The encoded protein is CASTSTGQLPSPLHF.

In DNA form, the CDR3 reads TGTGCCCAGCGGAGGTCCTATAATTCACCCCTCCACTTT. Translating it yields CAQRRSYNSPLHF. This sequence joins TRBV19 and TRBJ1-6; no definite D call. Germline V gene data show CDR1 as LNHDA and CDR2 as SQIVND (reference sequence). This CDR3 has 13 residues. Between the trimmed V and J ends, which lost 11 bases and 1 base, there was a span of 9 bases.

The rearrangement joins TRBV25-1 to TRBJ1-2, with TRBD1 matching over 9 bases. The CDR3 runs to 17 residues. The germline gives CDR1 MGHDK, CDR2 SYGVNS. With 4 bases clipped from V and 1 base from J, the junction kept 10 bases outside the gene matches. CDR3 coding DNA: TGTGCCAGCAGTGGGGGGACAGGGTCCCTATTTAACTATGGCTACACCTTC. It specifies CASSGGTGSLFNYGYTF.

The V gene is TRBV6-5, the J gene TRBJ1-1; D gene unclear. V shed 6 bases and J shed 1 base, with 9 bases lying between them. This CDR3 has 13 residues. CDR1 and CDR2 from the germline V gene are MNHEY and SVGAGI. The CDR3 DNA follows: TGTGCCAGCAGGCAAATTGGGAACACTGAAGCTTTCTTT. Protein product: CASRQIGNTEAFF.

This clone has a handful of counts. This sequence joins TRBV11-1 and TRBJ2-2; maybe TRBD1 (5 bases). Germline assignment: CDR1 SGHAT and CDR2 FQDESV (reference sequence). The CDR3 loop spans 15 amino acids. V lost 3 bases and J 1 base, leaving 9 bases between the germline ends. Here the CDR3 DNA reads TGTGCCAGCAGCTTTAGGCAGGGGAACACCGGGGAGCTGTTTTTT. Residues: CASSFRQGNTGELFF. Full variable domain (outside the CDR3, taken from reference TRBV11-1 and TRBJ2-2): EAEVAQSPRYKITEKSQAVAFWCDPISGHATLYWYRQILGQGPELLVQFQDESVVDDSQLPKDRFSAERLKGVDSTLKIQPAELGDSAMYLCASSFRQGNTGELFFGEGSRLTVL.

CDR3 in amino acids: CASSLWVQGNQPQHF. DNA for the CDR3: TGTGCCAGCAGCTTGTGGGTACAGGGCAATCAGCCCCAGCATTTT. The chain carries TRBV5-6 and TRBJ1-5, with D possibly matching TRBD1 (5 bases). The CDR3 extends over 15 amino acids. The V and J ends lost 1 base and 2 bases respectively, with 10 bases between them. Germline loops: CDR1 SGHDT, CDR2 YYEEEE.

The rearrangement uses TRBV10-3 and TRBJ2-3, with D unclear. The CDR3 sequence is 13 residues long. The V and J ends lost 0 bases and 3 bases respectively, with 4 bases between them. Germline V lookup: CDR1 ENHRY, CDR2 SYGVKD. In DNA, the CDR3 is TGTGCCATCAGTGAGTCACAGACAGATACGCAGTATTTT. Its translation is CAISESQTDTQYF.

The chain uses TRBV5-4 and TRBJ1-3, with a weak D call TRBD1 (6 bases). Germline-derived CDR1 and CDR2 are SGHNT and YYREEE (reference sequence). This CDR3 contains 17 residues. The ends were cut back, 3 bases at V and 0 bases at J, with 16 bases in the middle. Here the CDR3 reads CASSSRGRDSSGNTIYF. The DNA of the CDR3 is TGTGCCAGCAGCTCCCGGGGGCGTGACTCCTCTGGAAACACCATATATTTT.

V is TRBV19 and J is TRBJ1-5, with unresolved D. Deletions cut 7 bases from V and 2 bases from J, with 18 bases between. The CDR3 covers 16 residues. Germline CDR1 LNHDA, CDR2 SQIVND (reference sequence). The CDR3 nucleotides read TGTGCCAGTACCCCTCGGGCGACAAGAGGCAATCAGCCCCAGCATTTT. It codes for CASTPRATRGNQPQHF.

The rearrangement links TRBV11-2 to TRBJ2-2, with TRBD2 identical over 8 bases. The CDR3 is made up of 14 amino acids. Germline trimming cut 6 bases from V and 4 bases from J; bases unmatched to any gene: 4. Germline assignment: CDR1 SGHAT and CDR2 FQNNGV. CDR3 residues: CASRFSGTTGELFF. The DNA for the CDR3 is TGTGCCAGCAGGTTTAGCGGGACCACCGGGGAGCTGTTTTTT.

V and J are TRBV9 and TRBJ2-6; 9 positions match TRBD1. Germline-derived CDR1 and CDR2 are SGDLS and YYNGEE. The V gene end was trimmed by 6 bases and the J gene end by 2 bases; junction bases not matched to a gene: 12. The CDR3 sequence is 18 residues long. DNA for the CDR3: TGTGCCAGCAACTTCCCGGGACAGGGTGGGGCTGGGGCCAACGTCCTGACTTTC. Encoded protein: CASNFPGQGGAGANVLTF.

V usage is TRBV29-1 and J usage is TRBJ1-1, with TRBD1 matching over 10 bases. The CDR3 spans 14 residues. V shed 6 bases and J 5 bases; nucleotides not matched to a gene: 9. Germline assignment: CDR1 SQVTM and CDR2 ANQGSEA. For the CDR3, the DNA is TGCAGCGTCTCGACAGGGGGCCCGGGGACTGAAGCTTTCTTT. Translation: CSVSTGGPGTEAFF. Full variable domain (remainder filled in from reference TRBV29-1 and TRBJ1-1): SAVISQKPSRDICQRGTSLTIQCQVDSQVTMMFWYRQQPGQSLTLIATANQGSEATYESGFVIDKFPISRPNLTFSTLTVSNMSPEDSSIYLCSVSTGGPGTEAFFGQGTRLTVV.

This chain uses TRBV9 with TRBJ1-2, with 9 bases that match TRBD1. This CDR3 has 16 residues. The germline V gene encodes CDR1 SGDLS and CDR2 YYNGEE. V gave up 4 bases and J gave up 3 bases; unmatched junction bases: 10. CDR3 amino acids: CASSPHTGGDYYGYTF. Here the CDR3 DNA reads TGTGCCAGCAGCCCGCATACAGGGGGCGACTACTATGGCTACACCTTC.

The DNA of the CDR3 is TGTGCCAGCAGTGGTCCAGGGGATCGGGGTACCGGGGAGCTGTTTTTT. It specifies CASSGPGDRGTGELFF. V is TRBV28 and J is TRBJ2-2; possible D gene TRBD1, 6 bases. Germline-derived CDR1 and CDR2 are MDHEN and SYDVKM. The CDR3 length is 16 residues. V gave up 5 bases and J gave up 5 bases, with 18 bases separating them.

The chain has TRBV28 and TRBJ1-1; D is perhaps TRBD1 (5 bases). Germline V gives CDR1 MDHEN, CDR2 SYDVKM. The ends were cut back, 10 bases at V and 1 base at J, with 10 bases in the middle. This CDR3 region has 12 residues. The CDR3 is CATDRQNTEAFF. The CDR3 DNA reads as TGTGCCACCGACAGACAGAACACTGAAGCTTTCTTT.

This chain connects TRBV5-4 to TRBJ1-1, with D unclear. Germline V gene data show CDR1 as SGHNT and CDR2 as YYREEE (reference sequence). V lost 4 bases to trimming and J lost 5 bases, with 15 bases between them. This CDR3 is 14 amino acids long. The CDR3 DNA follows: TGTGCCAGCAGCGGATACAGAATGGAAACTGAAGCTTTCTTT. Protein sequence: CASSGYRMETEAFF.